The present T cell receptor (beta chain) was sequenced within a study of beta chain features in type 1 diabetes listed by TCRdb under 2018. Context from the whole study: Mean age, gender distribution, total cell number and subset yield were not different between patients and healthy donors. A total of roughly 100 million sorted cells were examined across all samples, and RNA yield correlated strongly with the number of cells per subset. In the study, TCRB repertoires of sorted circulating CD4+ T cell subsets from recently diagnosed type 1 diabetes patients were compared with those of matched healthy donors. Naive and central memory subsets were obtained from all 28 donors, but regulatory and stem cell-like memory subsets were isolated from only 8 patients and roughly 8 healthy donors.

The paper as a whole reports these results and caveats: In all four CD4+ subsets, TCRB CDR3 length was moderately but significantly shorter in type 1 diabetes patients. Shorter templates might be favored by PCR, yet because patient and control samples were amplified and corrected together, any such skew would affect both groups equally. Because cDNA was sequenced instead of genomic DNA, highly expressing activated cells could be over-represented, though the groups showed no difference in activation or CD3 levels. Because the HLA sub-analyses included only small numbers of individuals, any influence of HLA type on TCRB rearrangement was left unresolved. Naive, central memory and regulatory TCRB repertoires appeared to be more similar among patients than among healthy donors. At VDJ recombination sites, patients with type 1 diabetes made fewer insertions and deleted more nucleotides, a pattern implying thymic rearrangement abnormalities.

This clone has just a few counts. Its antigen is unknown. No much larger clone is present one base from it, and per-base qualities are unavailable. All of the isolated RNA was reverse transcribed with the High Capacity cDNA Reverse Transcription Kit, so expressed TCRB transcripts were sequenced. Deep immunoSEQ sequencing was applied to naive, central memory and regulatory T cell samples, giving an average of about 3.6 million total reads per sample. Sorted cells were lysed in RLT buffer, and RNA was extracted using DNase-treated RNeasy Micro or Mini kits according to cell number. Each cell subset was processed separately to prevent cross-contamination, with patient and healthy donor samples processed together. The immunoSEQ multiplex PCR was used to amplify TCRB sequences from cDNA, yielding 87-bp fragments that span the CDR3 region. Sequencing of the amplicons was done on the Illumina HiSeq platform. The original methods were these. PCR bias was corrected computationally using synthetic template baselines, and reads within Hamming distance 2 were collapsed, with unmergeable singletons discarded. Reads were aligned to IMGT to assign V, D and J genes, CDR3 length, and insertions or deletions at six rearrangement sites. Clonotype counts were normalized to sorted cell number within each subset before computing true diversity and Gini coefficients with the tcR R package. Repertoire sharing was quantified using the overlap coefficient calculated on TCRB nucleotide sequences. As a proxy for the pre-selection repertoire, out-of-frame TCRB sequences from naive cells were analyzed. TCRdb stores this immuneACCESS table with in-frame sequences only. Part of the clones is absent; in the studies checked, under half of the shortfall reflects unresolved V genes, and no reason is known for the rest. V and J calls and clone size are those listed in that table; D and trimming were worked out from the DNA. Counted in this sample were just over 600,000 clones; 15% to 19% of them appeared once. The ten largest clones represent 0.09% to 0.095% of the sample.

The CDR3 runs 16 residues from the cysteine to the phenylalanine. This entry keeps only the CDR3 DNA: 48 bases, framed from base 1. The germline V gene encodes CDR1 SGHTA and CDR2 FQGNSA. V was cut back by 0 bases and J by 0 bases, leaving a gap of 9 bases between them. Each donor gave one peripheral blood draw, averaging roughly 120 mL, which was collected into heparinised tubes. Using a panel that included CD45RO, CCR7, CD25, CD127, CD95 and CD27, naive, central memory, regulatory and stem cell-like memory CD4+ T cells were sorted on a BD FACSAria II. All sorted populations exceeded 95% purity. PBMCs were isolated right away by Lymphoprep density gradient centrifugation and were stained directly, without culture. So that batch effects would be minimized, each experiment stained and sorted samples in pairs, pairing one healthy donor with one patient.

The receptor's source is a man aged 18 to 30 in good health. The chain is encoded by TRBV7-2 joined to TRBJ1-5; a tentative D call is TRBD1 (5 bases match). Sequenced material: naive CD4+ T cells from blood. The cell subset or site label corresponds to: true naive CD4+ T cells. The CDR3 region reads CASSLATANSNQPQHF. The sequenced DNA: TGTGCCAGCAGCTTAGCGACAGCTAATAGCAATCAGCCCCAGCATTTT.